These T cell receptor beta chains were read from a single sample in a study of shared clonotypes between healthy human individuals. TCRdb's copy holds only in-frame clones and misses some; the assay was immunoSEQ multiplex PCR. Of a few million clones detected, approximately 92% appear once; the ten largest clones hold more than 0.12%. The sequenced sample consisted of naive CD4+ T cells sorted from blood. The receptor source for this set is a man between 18 and 29 years old in good health. Both conserved end residues are part of each CDR3. D genes are given only for firm matches. The listing skips clone size in some rows; elsewhere it reads once, few, many or a size class.

d_gene	abundance	j_gene	v_gene	CDR3aa	CDR3nt
TRBD1	-	TRBJ2-1	TRBV27	CASSLPGQGKNEQFF	TGTGCCAGCAGTTTACCGGGACAGGGTAAGAATGAGCAGTTCTTC
-	-	TRBJ2-5	TRBV5-6	CASSLGQYQETQYF	TGTGCCAGCAGCTTGGGCCAGTACCAAGAGACCCAGTACTTC
TRBD2	-	TRBJ2-7	TRBV5-1	CASSSGLDSYEQYF	TGCGCCAGCAGCTCGGGACTAGACTCCTACGAGCAGTACTTC
TRBD1	-	TRBJ1-5	TRBV27	CASSSGQGIGQPQHF	TGTGCCAGCAGTTCGGGACAGGGTATCGGGCAGCCCCAGCATTTT
-	-	TRBJ2-1	TRBV10-1	CASSESSGRNEQFF	TGCGCCAGCAGTGAGTCGAGTGGGCGGAATGAGCAGTTCTTC
-	-	TRBJ2-3	TRBV6-4	CASSDDSRTDTQYF	TGTGCCAGCAGTGACGACAGCCGCACAGATACGCAGTATTTT
-	-	TRBJ2-1	TRBV14	CASSFDRKYNEQFF	TGTGCCAGCAGCTTTGACCGAAAATACAATGAGCAGTTCTTC
-	once	TRBJ2-3	TRBV5-4	CASSLVSGTDTQYF	TGTGCCAGCAGCTTGGTAAGCGGCACAGATACGCAGTATTTT
-	-	TRBJ2-2	TRBV5-4	CASSLDGGRTGELFF	TGTGCCAGCAGCTTGGACGGGGGGCGCACCGGGGAGCTGTTTTTT
TRBD2	-	TRBJ2-7	TRBV10-3	CAISSRTSGSDEQYF	TGTGCCATCAGCTCCAGGACTAGCGGGAGTGACGAGCAGTACTTC
-	-	TRBJ2-3	TRBV7-9	CASSLAPGVATQYF	TGTGCCAGCAGCTTAGCACCGGGAGTGGCTACGCAGTATTTT
-	-	TRBJ2-1	TRBV5-1	CASSSGGMGRYNEQFF	TGCGCCAGCAGCTCGGGGGGCATGGGAAGGTACAATGAGCAGTTCTTC
-	-	TRBJ1-5	TRBV27	CASSRGRGNQPQHF	TGTGCCAGCAGTCGGGGAAGGGGAAATCAGCCCCAGCATTTT
-	-	TRBJ2-3	TRBV13	CASSLEGFTDTQYF	TGTGCCAGCAGCTTAGAGGGGTTTACAGATACGCAGTATTTT
TRBD1	-	TRBJ1-4	TRBV6-1	CASSANGDRVNEKLFF	TGTGCCAGCAGTGCGAATGGGGACAGGGTTAATGAAAAACTGTTTTTT